The present TCR beta chain was sequenced within a study of regulatory T cells in long-lasting Graves disease. Study context: Patients met the persistent Graves' disease definition after over 5 years of antithyroid drugs with positive TSH receptor antibodies.

Regarding time point: persistent/refractory GD, antithyroid drugs over 5 years with positive TRAb. RNA isolated from PBMCs was used to make the TCR library. Criteria from the American Thyroid Association guidelines were applied to diagnose Graves' disease. As regards this clonotype: Antigen: not known.

The germline V gene encodes CDR1 DFQATT and CDR2 SNEGSKA (reference sequence). Germline trimming cut 0 bases from V and 5 bases from J; bases unmatched to any gene: 5. The length of the CDR3 is 14 residues. Study-level results: Patients with persistent disease shared some 3,000 public clonotypes, outpacing the roughly 950 shared by new patients.

Sequencing libraries for TCR beta were prepared with iRepertoire HTBI primers and Arm-PCR of CDR3 regions. TCRdb reprocessed the multiplex PCR reads with MiXCR, giving one entry per CDR3 protein. This repertoire shows about 460,000 distinct CDR3 sequences, under 25% found once; its top ten account for 10% to 15%. The TCR originated in a female donor with Graves disease. The rearrangement joins TRBV20-1 to TRBJ2-7, with TRBD2 identical over 9 bases. The sample in question was peripheral blood mononuclear cells (PBMCs), obtained when the disease was refractory, from a patient treated with antithyroid drugs. The CDR3, as DNA: TGCAGTGCTAGAGATTCGGCTAGCGGGGACGAGCAGTACTTC. Its translation: CSARDSASGDEQYF.